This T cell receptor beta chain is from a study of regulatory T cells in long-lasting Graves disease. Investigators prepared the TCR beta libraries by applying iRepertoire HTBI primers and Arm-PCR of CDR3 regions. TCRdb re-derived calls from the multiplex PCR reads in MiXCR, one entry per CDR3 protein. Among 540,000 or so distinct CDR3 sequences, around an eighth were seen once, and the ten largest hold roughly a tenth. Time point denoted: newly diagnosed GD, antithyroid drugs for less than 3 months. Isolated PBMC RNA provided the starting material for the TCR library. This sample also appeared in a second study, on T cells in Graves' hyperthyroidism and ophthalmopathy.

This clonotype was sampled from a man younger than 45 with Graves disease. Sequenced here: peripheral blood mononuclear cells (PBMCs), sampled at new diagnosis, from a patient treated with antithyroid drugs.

CDR3 region: CSAALARQETQYF. In DNA, the CDR3 is TGCAGTGCTGCACTAGCTCGGCAAGAGACCCAGTACTTC. The rearrangement uses TRBV20-1 and TRBJ2-5; weak D call: TRBD2 (6 bases). Germline V gene data show CDR1 as DFQATT and CDR2 as SNEGSKA (reference sequence). The V gene lost 5 bases and the J gene lost 2 bases, with 12 bases spanning the gap. The CDR3 consists of 13 residues.